The next 6 T cell receptor beta chains were all read from a single sample in a study of blood T cell repertoires in COVID-19. Some clones are missing from TCRdb's copy, which holds only in-frame ones; the method was immunoSEQ multiplex PCR. The data hold roughly 230,000 clones, with around 91% observed a single time. Sequenced input: peripheral blood. The receptors shown here come from a woman between 55 and 75 years old with COVID-19, enrolled during active disease.

This chain uses TRBV29-1 with TRBJ1-4; D perhaps matches TRBD1 (6 bases). V lost 6 bases and J 0 bases, leaving 11 bases between the germline ends. CDR1 is SQVTM and CDR2 is ANQGSEA in the germline V gene. This CDR3 is 14 amino acids long. CDR3 coding DNA: TGCAGCGTCGGACAGCGAACAACTAATGAAAAACTGTTTTTT. This gives the protein CSVGQRTTNEKLFF. Based on the CDR3 plus reference TRBV29-1 and TRBJ1-4, the full variable domain is SAVISQKPSRDICQRGTSLTIQCQVDSQVTMMFWYRQQPGQSLTLIATANQGSEATYESGFVIDKFPISRPNLTFSTLTVSNMSPEDSSIYLCSVGQRTTNEKLFFGSGTQLSVL.

This clone was recorded once. The chain joins TRBV4-2 to TRBJ1-4; TRBD1 matches 10 bases. V lost 0 bases to trimming and J lost 8 bases; unmatched junction nucleotides: 6. The CDR3 has 16 residues. Looked up from germline, CDR1 is LGHNA and CDR2 is YNFKEQ. CDR3 DNA: TGTGCCAGCAGCCAAGATGCAGGGACAGGGGAAGAAAAACTGTTTTTT. This gives the protein CASSQDAGTGEEKLFF.

The rearrangement links TRBV3-1 (or the pseudogene TRBV3-2) to TRBJ2-1, with TRBD1 as a possible D gene (5 bases). This CDR3 has 15 residues. Germline-derived CDR1 and CDR2 are LGHDT and YNNKEL (reference sequence). Trimming removed 4 bases at V and 0 bases at J, with 10 bases between. CDR3 sequence: CASSLRASSYNEQFF. The CDR3 nucleotides are TGTGCCAGCAGCCTCAGGGCGAGCTCCTACAATGAGCAGTTCTTC.

V and J are TRBV28 and TRBJ2-1; 8 bases fit TRBD2. Germline loops: CDR1 MDHEN, CDR2 SYDVKM. V lost 6 bases to trimming and J lost 0 bases; unmatched junction nucleotides: 10. CDR3 length: 17 residues. The CDR3 DNA sequence: TGTGCCAGCAGCTCCCCGGGACTAGGTCTCTCCTACAATGAGCAGTTCTTC. Amino acids: CASSSPGLGLSYNEQFF. The full variable domain, completed using reference TRBV28 and TRBJ2-1, is DVKVTQSSRYLVKRTGEKVFLECVQDMDHENMFWYRQDPGLGLRLIYFSYDVKMKEKGDIPEGYSVSREKKERFSLILESASTNQTSMYLCASSSPGLGLSYNEQFFGPGTRLTVL.

The chain links TRBV3-1 (or the pseudogene TRBV3-2) to TRBJ1-1, with 9 bases aligning to TRBD1. Trimming took 1 base from V and 5 from J; bases not matched to a gene: 14. Per the germline V gene, CDR1 is LGHDT and CDR2 is YNNKEL (reference sequence). This CDR3 has 18 residues. The CDR3 bases are TGTGCCAGCAGCCAAGTCCACCGAAGGACAGGGGAGGGGACTGAAGCTTTCTTT. This encodes CASSQVHRRTGEGTEAFF.

V usage is TRBV6-6 and J usage is TRBJ1-1; 8 positions agree with TRBD1. CDR3 length: 15 amino acids. Unmatched junction bases numbered 8, after V lost 5 bases and J lost 3 bases. CDR1 and CDR2 from the germline V gene are MNHNY and SVGAGI (reference sequence). The CDR3 DNA sequence: TGTGCCAGCAGTAAAGGACAGGGAGGGGACACTGAAGCTTTCTTT. The encoded protein is CASSKGQGGDTEAFF.